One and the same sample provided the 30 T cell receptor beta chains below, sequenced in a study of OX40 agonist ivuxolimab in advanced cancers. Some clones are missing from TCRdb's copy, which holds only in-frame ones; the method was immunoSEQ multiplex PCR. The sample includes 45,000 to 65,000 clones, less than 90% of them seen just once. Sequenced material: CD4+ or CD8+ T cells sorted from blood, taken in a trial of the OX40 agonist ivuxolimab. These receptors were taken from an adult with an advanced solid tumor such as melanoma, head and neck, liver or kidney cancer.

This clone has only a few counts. Here the CDR3 reads CASRAGRAFF. Written as DNA, the CDR3 is TGTGCCAGCAGGGCCGGTAGGGCTTTCTTT. The V gene is TRBV2, the J gene TRBJ1-1; D call uncertain. This CDR3 contains 10 residues. V was cut by 6 bases and J by 11 bases, with 10 bases left in between. The germline V gene encodes CDR1 SNHLY and CDR2 FYNNEI.

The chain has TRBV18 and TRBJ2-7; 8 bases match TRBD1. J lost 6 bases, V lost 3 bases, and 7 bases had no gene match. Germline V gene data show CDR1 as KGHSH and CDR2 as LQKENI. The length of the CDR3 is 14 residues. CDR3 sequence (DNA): TGTGCCAGCTCACCGGACAGGGTTAGATCCGAGCAGTACTTC. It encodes CASSPDRVRSEQYF.

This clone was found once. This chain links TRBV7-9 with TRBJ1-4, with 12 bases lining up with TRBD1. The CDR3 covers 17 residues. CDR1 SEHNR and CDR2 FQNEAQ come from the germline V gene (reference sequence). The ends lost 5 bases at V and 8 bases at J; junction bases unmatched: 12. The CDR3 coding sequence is TGTGCCAGCAGCCCCGGGACAGGGGGCTGGAGTGACGAAAAACTGTTTTTT. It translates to CASSPGTGGWSDEKLFF. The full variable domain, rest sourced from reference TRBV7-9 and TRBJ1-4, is DTGVSQNPRHKITKRGQNVTFRCDPISEHNRLYWYRQTLGQGPEFLTYFQNEAQLEKSRLLSDRFSAERPKGSFSTLEIQRTEQGDSAMYLCASSPGTGGWSDEKLFFGSGTQLSVL.

The CDR3, as DNA: TGTGCCAGCAGTCCGTATAGCGGGGGGGCTCTAAAGGAGACCCAGTACTTC. Translation: CASSPYSGGALKETQYF. V usage is TRBV27 and J usage is TRBJ2-5; 11 positions agree with TRBD2. CDR1 is MNHEY and CDR2 is SMNVEV in the germline V gene (reference sequence). CDR3 length: 17 residues. V lost 5 bases, J lost 5 bases, and 13 bases stayed unmatched.

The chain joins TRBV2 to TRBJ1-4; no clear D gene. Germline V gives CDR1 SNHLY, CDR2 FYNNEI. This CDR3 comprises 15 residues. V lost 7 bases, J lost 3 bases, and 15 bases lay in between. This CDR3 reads CASKQVPVANEKLFF. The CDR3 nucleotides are TGTGCCAGCAAGCAAGTCCCGGTCGCTAATGAAAAACTGTTTTTT.

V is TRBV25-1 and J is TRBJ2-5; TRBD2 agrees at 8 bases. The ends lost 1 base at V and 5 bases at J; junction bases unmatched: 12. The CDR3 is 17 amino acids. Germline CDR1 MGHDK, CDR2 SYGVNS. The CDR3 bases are TGTGCCAGCAGTGAATCTCAGGGCGGACGGGGGGGGGAGACCCAGTACTTC. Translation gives CASSESQGGRGGETQYF.

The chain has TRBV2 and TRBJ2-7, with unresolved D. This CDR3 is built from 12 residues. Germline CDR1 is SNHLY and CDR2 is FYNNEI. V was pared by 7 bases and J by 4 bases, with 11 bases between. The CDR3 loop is CASITEAYEQYF. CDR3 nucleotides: TGTGCCAGCATAACCGAGGCATACGAGCAGTACTTC. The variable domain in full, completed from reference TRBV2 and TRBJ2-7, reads EPEVTQTPSHQVTQMGQEVILRCVPISNHLYFYWYRQILGQKVEFLVSFYNNEISEKSEIFDDQFSVERPDGSNFTLKIRSTKLEDSAMYFCASITEAYEQYFGPGTRLTVT.

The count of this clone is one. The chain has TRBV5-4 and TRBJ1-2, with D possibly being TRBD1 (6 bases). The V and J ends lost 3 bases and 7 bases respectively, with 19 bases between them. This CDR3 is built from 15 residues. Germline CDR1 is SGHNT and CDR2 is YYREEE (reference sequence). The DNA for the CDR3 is TGTGCCAGCAGCTGGGGGCGAGGGGACTTCGGTGGCTACACCTTC. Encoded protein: CASSWGRGDFGGYTF. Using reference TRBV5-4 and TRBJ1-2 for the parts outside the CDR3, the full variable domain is ETGVTQSPTHLIKTRGQQVTLRCSSQSGHNTVSWYQQALGQGPQFIFQYYREEENGRGNFPPRFSGLQFPNYSSELNVNALELDDSALYLCASSWGRGDFGGYTFGSGTRLTVV.

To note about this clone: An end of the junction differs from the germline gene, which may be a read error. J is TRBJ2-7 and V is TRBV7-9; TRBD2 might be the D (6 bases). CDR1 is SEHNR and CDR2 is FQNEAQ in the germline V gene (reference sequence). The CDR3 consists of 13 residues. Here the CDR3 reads CTSSFRENYEQYF. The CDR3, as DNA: TGTACCAGCAGCTTCCGGGAGAACTACGAGCAGTACTTC.

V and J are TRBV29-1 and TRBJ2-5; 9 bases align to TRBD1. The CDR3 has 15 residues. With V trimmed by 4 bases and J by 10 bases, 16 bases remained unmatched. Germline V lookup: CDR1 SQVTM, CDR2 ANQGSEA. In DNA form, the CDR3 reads TGCAGCGTTGCGTCTGGGACAGGGTATGACCAGGACCAGTACTTC. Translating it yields CSVASGTGYDQDQYF.

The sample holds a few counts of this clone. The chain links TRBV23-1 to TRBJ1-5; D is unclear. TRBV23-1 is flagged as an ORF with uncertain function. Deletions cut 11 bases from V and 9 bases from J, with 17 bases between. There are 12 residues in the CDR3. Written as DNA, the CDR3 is TGCGCCCCCACGCGGTTCTTAGGGCCCCAGCATTTT. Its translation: CAPTRFLGPQHF.

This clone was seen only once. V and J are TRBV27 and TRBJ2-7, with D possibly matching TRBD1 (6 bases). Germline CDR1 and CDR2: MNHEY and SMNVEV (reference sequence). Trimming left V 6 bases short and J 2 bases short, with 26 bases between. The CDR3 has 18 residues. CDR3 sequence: CASSSPPGRGRVAYEQYF. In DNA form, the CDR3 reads TGTGCCAGCAGCTCTCCTCCGGGCAGGGGAAGGGTGGCCTACGAGCAGTACTTC.

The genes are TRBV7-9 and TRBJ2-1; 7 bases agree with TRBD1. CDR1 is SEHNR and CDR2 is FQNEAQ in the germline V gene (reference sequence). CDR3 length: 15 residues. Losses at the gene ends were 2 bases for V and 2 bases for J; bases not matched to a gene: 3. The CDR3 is CASSLYRGPYNEQFF. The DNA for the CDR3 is TGTGCCAGCAGCTTATACAGGGGCCCCTACAATGAGCAGTTCTTC.

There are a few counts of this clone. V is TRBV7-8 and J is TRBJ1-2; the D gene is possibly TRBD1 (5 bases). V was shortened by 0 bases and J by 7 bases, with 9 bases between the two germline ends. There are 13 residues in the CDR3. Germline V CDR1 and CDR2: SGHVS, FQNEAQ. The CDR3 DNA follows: TGTGCCAGCAGCTTAGCAAGGGGTCGTGGCTACACCTTC. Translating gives CASSLARGRGYTF.

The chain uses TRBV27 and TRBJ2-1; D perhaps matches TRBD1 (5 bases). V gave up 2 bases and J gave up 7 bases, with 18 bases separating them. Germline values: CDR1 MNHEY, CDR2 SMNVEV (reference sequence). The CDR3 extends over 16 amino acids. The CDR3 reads CASSLRLTGSVNEQFF. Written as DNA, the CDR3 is TGTGCCAGCAGTTTAAGGCTTACAGGATCCGTAAATGAGCAGTTCTTC.

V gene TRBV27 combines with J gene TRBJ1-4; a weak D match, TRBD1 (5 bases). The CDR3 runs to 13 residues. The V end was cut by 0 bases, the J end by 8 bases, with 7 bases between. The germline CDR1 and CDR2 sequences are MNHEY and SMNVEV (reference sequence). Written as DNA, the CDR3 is TGTGCCAGCAGTTTATCAGGGGAGGAAAAACTGTTTTTT. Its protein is CASSLSGEEKLFF.

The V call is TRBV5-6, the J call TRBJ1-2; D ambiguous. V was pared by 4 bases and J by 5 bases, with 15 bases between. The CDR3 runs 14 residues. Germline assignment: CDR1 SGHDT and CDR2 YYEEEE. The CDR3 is CASSLPGDLYGYTF. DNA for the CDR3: TGTGCCAGCAGCCTACCAGGTGACCTTTATGGCTACACCTTC.

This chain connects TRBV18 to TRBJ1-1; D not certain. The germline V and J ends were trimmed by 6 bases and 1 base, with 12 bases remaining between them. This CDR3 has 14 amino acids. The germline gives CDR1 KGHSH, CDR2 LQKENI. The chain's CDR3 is CASSREVGNTEAFF. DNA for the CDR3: TGTGCCAGCTCTCGGGAGGTGGGGAACACTGAAGCTTTCTTT.

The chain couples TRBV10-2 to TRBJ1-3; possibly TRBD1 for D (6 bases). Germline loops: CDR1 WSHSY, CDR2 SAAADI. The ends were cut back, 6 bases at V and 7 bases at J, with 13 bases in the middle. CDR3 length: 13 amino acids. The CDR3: CASSRDKENTIYF. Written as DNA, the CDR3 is TGCGCCAGCAGCCGGGACAAAGAGAACACCATATATTTT.

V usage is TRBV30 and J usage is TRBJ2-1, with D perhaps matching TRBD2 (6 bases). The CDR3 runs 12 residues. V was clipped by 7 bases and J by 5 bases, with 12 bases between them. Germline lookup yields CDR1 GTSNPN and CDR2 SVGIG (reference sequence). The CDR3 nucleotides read TGTGCCTTTACCCCGGGGGACAATGAGCAGTTCTTC. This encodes CAFTPGDNEQFF. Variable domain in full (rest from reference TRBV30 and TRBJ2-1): SQTIHQWPATLVQPVGSPLSLECTVEGTSNPNLYWYRQAAGRGLQLLFYSVGIGQISSEVPQNLSASRPQDRQFILSSKKLLLSDSGFYLCAFTPGDNEQFFGPGTRLTVL.

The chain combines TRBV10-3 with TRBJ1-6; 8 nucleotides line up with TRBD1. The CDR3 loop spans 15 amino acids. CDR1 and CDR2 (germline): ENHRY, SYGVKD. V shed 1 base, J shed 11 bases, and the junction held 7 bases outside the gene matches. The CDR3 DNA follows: TGTGCCATCAGTGAGTTTCAGGGGGCTGAGGCACCCCTCCACTTT. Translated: CAISEFQGAEAPLHF.

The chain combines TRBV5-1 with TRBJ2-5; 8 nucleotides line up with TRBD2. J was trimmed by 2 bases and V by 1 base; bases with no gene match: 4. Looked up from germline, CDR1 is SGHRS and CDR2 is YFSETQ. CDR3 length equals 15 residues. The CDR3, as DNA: TGCGCCAGCAGCTTGCAACCGGGGGGGCAAGAGACCCAGTACTTC. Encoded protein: CASSLQPGGQETQYF.

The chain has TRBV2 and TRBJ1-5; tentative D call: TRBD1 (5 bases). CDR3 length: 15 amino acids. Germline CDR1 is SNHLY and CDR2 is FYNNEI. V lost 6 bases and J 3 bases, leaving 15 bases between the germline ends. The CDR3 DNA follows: TGTGCCAGCAGCGAGTTAGGAGGGGCCAATCAGCCCCAGCATTTT. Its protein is CASSELGGANQPQHF.

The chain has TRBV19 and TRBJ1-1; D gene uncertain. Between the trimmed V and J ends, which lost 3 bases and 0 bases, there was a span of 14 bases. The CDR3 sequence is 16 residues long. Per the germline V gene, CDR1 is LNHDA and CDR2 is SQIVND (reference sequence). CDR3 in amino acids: CASSMPLRLMNTEAFF. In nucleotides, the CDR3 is TGTGCCAGTAGTATGCCCTTGAGGCTGATGAACACTGAAGCTTTCTTT.

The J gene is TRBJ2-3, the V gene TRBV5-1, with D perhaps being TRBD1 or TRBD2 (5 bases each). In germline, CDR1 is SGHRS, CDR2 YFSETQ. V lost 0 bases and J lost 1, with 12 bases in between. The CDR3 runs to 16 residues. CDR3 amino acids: CASSLAVEGRTDTQYF. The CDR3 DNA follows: TGCGCCAGCAGCTTGGCCGTCGAGGGGCGCACAGATACGCAGTATTTT.

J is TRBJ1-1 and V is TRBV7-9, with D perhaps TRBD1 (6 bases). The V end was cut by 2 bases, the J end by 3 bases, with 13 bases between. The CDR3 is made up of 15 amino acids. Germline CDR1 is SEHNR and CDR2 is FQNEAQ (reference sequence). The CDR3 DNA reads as TGTGCCAGCAGCTTATTCCAGGGGCTCGACACTGAAGCTTTCTTT. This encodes CASSLFQGLDTEAFF.

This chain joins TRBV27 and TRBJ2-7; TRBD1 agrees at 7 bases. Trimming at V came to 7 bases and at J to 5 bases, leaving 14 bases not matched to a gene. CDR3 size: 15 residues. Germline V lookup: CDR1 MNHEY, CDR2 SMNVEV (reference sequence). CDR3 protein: CASKRETGLVHEQYF. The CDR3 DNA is TGTGCCAGCAAGAGAGAGACAGGGTTAGTCCACGAGCAGTACTTC.

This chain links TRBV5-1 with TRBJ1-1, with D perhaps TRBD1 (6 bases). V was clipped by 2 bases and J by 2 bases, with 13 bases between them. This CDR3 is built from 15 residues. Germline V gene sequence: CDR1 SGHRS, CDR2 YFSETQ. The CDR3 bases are TGCGCCAGCAGCTTTACAGGGATGGCAAACACTGAAGCTTTCTTT. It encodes CASSFTGMANTEAFF.

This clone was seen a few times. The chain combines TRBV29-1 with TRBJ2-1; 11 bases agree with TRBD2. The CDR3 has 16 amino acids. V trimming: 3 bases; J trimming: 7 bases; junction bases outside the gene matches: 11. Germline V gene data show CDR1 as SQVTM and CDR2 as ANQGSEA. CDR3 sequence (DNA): TGCAGCGTTGAGGATCCTAATAGCGGGGGGGCGAATGAGCAGTTCTTC. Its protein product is CSVEDPNSGGANEQFF.

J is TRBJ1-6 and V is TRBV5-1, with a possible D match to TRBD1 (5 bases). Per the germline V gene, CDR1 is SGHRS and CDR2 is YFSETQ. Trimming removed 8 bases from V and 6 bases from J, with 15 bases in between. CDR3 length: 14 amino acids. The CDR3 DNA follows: TGCGCCAGTTCGGAGGTGGGGGGTAATTCACCCCTCCACTTT. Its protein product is CASSEVGGNSPLHF. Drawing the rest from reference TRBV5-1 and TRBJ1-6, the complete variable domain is KAGVTQTPRYLIKTRGQQVTLSCSPISGHRSVSWYQQTPGQGLQFLFEYFSETQRNKGNFPGRFSGRQFSNSRSEMNVSTLELGDSALYLCASSEVGGNSPLHFGNGTRLTVT.